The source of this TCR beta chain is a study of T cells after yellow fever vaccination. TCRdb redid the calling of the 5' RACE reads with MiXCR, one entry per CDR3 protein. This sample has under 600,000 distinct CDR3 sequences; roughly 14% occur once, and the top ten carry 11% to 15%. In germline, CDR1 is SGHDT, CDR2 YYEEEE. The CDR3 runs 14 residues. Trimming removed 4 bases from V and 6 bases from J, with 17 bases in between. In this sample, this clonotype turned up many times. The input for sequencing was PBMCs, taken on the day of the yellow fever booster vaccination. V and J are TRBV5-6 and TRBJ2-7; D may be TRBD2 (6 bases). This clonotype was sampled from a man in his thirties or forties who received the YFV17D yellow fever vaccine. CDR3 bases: TGTGCCAGCAGCCAACCAACCCGCGGGGTCGAGCAGTACTTC. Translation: CASSQPTRGVEQYF.